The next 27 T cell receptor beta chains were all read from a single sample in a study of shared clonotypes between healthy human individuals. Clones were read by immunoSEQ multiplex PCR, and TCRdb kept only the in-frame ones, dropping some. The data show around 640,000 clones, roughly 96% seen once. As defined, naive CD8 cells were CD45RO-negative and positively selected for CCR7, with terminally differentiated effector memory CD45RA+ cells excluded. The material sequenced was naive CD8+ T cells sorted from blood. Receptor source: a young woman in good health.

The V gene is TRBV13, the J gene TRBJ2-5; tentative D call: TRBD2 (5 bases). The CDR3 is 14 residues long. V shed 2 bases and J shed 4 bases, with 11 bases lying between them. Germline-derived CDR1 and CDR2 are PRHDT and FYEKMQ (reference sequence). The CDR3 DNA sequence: TGTGCCAGCAGCTTAACCCCTAGCCGAGAGACCCAGTACTTC. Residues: CASSLTPSRETQYF.

The CDR3, as DNA: TGTGCCAGCAGCTTTACCGCCCAGTCCGGAAAACTGTTTTTT. It yields the protein CASSFTAQSGKLFF. The chain couples TRBV7-9 to TRBJ1-4; D not certain. V shed 3 bases and J shed 10 bases, with 15 bases lying between them. There are 14 residues in the CDR3. Germline V lookup: CDR1 SEHNR, CDR2 FQNEAQ (reference sequence).

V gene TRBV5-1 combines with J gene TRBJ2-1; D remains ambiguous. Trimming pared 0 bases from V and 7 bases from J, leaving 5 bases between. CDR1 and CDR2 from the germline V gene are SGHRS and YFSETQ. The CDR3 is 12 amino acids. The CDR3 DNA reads TGCGCCAGCAGCTTGGCCGAGAATGAGCAGTTCTTC. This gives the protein CASSLAENEQFF.

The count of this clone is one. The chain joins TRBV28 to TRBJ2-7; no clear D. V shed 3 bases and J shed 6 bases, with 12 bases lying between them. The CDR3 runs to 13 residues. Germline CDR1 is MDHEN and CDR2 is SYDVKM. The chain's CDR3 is CASSFEHRIEQYF. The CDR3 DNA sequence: TGTGCCAGCAGTTTTGAACATCGGATCGAGCAGTACTTC.

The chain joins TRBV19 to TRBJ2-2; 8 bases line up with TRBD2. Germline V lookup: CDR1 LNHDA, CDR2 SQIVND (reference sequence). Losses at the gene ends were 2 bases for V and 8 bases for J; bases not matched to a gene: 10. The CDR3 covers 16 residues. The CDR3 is CASSIRGTRQPGELFF. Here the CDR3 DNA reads TGTGCCAGTAGTATAAGGGGGACTAGGCAACCGGGGGAGCTGTTTTTT.

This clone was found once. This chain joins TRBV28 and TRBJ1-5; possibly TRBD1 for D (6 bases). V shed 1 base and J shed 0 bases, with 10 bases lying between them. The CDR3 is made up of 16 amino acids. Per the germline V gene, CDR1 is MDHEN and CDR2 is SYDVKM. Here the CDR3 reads CASSLSWGHSNQPQHF. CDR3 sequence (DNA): TGTGCCAGCAGTTTATCATGGGGGCATAGCAATCAGCCCCAGCATTTT.

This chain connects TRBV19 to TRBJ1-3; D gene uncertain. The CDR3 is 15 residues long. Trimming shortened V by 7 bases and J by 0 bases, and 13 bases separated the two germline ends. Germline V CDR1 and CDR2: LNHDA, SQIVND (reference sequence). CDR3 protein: CASTNSEPSGNTIYF. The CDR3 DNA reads TGTGCCAGTACAAACAGCGAGCCCTCTGGAAACACCATATATTTT.

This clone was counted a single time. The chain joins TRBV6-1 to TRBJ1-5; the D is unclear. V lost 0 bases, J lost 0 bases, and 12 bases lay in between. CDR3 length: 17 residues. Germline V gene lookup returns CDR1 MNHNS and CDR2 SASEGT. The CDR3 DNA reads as TGTGCCAGCAGTGAAGCGCTCAGGAGCTATAGCAATCAGCCCCAGCATTTT. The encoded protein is CASSEALRSYSNQPQHF.

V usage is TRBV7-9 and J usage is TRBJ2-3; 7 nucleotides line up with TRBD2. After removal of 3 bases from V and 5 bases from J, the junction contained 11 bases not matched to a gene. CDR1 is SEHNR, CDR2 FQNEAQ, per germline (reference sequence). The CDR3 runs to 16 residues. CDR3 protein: CASSLMTSPMVDTQYF. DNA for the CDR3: TGTGCCAGCAGCTTGATGACTAGCCCTATGGTAGATACGCAGTATTTT.

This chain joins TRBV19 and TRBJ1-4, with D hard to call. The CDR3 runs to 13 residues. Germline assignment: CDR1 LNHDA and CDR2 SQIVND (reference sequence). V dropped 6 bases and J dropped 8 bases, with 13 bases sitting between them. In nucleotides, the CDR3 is TGTGCCAGTAGGCAAGGGATTCGGGAAAAACTGTTTTTT. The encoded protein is CASRQGIREKLFF.

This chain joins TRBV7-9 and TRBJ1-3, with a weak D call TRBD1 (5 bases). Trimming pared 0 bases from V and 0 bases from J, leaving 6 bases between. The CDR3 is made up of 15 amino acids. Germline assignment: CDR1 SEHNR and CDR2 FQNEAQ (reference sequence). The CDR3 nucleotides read TGTGCCAGCAGCTTAGCAGGGGTCTCTGGAAACACCATATATTTT. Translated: CASSLAGVSGNTIYF.

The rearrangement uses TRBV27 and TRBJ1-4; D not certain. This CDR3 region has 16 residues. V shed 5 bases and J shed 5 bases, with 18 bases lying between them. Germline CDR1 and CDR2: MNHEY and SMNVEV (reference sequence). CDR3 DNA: TGTGCCAGCAGTGCCACCCCCTGGAACAAAAATGAAAAACTGTTTTTT. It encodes CASSATPWNKNEKLFF. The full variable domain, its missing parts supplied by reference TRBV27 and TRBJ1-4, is EAQVTQNPRYLITVTGKKLTVTCSQNMNHEYMSWYRQDPGLGLRQIYYSMNVEVTDKGDVPEGYKVSRKEKRNFPLILESPSPNQTSLYFCASSATPWNKNEKLFFGSGTQLSVL.

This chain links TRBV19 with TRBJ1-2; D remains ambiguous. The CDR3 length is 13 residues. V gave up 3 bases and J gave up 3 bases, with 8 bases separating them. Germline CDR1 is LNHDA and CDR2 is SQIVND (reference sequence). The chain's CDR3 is CASSIHSDYGYTF. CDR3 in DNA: TGTGCCAGTAGTATTCACAGCGACTATGGCTACACCTTC.

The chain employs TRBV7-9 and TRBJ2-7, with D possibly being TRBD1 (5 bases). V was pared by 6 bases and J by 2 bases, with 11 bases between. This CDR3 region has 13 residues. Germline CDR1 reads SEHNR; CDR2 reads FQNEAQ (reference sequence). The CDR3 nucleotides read TGTGCCAGCAGTACAAGGGGTGCCTACGAGCAGTACTTC. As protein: CASSTRGAYEQYF.

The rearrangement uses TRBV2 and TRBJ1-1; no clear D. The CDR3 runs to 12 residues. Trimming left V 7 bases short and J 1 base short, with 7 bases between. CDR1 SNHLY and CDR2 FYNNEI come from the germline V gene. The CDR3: CASKARNTEAFF. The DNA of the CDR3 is TGTGCCAGCAAGGCAAGGAACACTGAAGCTTTCTTT.

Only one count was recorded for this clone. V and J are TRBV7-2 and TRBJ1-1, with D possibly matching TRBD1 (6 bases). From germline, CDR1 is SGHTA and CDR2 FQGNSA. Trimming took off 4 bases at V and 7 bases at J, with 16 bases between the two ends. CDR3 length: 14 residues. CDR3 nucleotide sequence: TGTGCCAGCAGCTCAGGGGCCAAGGGGGTTGAAGCTTTCTTT. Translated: CASSSGAKGVEAFF.

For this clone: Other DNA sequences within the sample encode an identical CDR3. The CDR3 here is CASSLNSEAFF. Written as DNA, the CDR3 is TGTGCCAGCAGCCTTAACTCTGAAGCTTTCTTT. This sequence joins TRBV5-4 and TRBJ1-1; no clear D gene. This CDR3 has 11 amino acids. CDR1 SGHNT and CDR2 YYREEE come from the germline V gene (reference sequence). V shed 4 bases and J shed 6 bases, with 7 bases lying between them.

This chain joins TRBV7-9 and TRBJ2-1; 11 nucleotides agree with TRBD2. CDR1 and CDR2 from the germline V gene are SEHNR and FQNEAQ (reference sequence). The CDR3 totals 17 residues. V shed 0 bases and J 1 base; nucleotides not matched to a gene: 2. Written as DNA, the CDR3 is TGTGCCAGCAGCTTAGCGGGACTAGCGGATTCCTACAATGAGCAGTTCTTC. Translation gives CASSLAGLADSYNEQFF.

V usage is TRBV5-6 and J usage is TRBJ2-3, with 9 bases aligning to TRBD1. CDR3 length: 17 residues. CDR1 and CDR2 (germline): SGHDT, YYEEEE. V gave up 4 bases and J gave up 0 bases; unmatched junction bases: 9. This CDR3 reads CASSHTTGTGSTDTQYF. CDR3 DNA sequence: TGTGCCAGCAGCCACACGACCGGGACAGGGAGCACAGATACGCAGTATTTT.

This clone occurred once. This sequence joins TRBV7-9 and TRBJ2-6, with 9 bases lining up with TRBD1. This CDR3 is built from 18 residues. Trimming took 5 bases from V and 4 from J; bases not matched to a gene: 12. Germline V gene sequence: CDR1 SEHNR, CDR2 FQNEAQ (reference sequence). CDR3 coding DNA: TGTGCCAGCAGCCATGCCCCGGGACAGGGCGTCGGGGCCAACGTCCTGACTTTC. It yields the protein CASSHAPGQGVGANVLTF.

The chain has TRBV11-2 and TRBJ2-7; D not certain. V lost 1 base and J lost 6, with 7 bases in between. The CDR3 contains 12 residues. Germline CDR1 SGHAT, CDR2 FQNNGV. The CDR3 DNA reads TGTGCCAGCAGCTTAGTCCAGGCCGAGCAGTACTTC. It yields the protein CASSLVQAEQYF. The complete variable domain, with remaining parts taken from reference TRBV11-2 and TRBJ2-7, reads EAGVAQSPRYKIIEKRQSVAFWCNPISGHATLYWYQQILGQGPKLLIQFQNNGVVDDSQLPKDRFSAERLKGVDSTLKIQPAKLEDSAVYLCASSLVQAEQYFGPGTRLTVT.

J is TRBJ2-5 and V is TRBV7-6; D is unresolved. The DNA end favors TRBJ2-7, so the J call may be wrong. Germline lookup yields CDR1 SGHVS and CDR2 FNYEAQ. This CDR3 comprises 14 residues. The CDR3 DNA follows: TGTGCCAGCAGCCTGACCGTCAGCTCCTACGAGCAGTACTTC. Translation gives CASSLTVSSYEQYF.

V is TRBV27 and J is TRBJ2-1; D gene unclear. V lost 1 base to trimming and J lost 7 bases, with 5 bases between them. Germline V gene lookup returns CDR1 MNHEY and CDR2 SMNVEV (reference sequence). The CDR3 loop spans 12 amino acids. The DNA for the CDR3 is TGTGCCAGCAGTTTATATCCTAATGAGCAGTTCTTC. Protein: CASSLYPNEQFF.

This chain's CDR3 is CASSPGDASSYEQYF. In DNA form, the CDR3 reads TGTGCCAGCAGTCCCGGGGACGCCAGCTCCTACGAGCAGTACTTC. The chain recombines TRBV28 with TRBJ2-7, with D possibly being TRBD1 or TRBD2 (5 bases each). With 5 bases removed from V and 0 bases from J, the gap between germline ends came to 14 bases. This CDR3 has 15 amino acids. The germline V gene encodes CDR1 MDHEN and CDR2 SYDVKM.

CDR3: CASSLAMIGPYEQYF. The CDR3 region has the DNA TGTGCCAGCAGTCTCGCGATGATAGGCCCCTACGAGCAGTACTTC. This chain uses TRBV2 with TRBJ2-7; D call uncertain. V lost 5 bases to trimming and J lost 2 bases, with 16 bases between them. Germline V gene sequence: CDR1 SNHLY, CDR2 FYNNEI. The CDR3 contains 15 residues.

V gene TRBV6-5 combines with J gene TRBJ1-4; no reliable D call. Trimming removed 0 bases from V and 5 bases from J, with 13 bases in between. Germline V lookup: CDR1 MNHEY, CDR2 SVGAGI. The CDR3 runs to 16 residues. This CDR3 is CASSYSISPRNEKLFF. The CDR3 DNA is TGTGCCAGCAGTTACTCGATTTCACCCAGAAATGAAAAACTGTTTTTT.

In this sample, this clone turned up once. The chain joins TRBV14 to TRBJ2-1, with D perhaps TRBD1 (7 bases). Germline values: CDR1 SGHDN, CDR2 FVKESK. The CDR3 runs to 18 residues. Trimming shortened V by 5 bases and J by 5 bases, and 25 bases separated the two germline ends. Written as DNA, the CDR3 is TGTGCCAGCAGCTCCAGGGGGGCAGGAGACGCCCGCGACAATGAGCAGTTCTTC. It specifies CASSSRGAGDARDNEQFF.